This TCR beta chain was profiled in a study of cytotoxic CD8 clonotypes in ibrutinib-treated CLL (dated by TCRdb to the early 2020s). Turning to the overall study: The cohort was composed of under 12 relapsed/refractory and around 15 treatment-naive patients; IGHV unmutated status was identified in approximately 18 patients. Cryopreserved peripheral blood mononuclear cells were obtained before treatment, at response, and at either sustained remission or disease progression. Samples averaged 255,043 productive templates and 94,082 productive rearrangements. Of the roughly 79 people in the trial, around 25 had longitudinal samples available. Samples at response were collected after a median of about twelve months of treatment, with a range of 6 to 36 months. Partial responses were observed in around 25 patients and complete responses in 2; after a median follow-up of 68 months, remission was maintained in 14 patients and progression was observed in 12. Patients were still on ibrutinib when every remission and progressive disease sample was collected.

Turning to this clone: Its antigen target is currently unknown. Base qualities are not at hand, and no much larger clone is one base apart.

Points the paper makes about the study in general: Public clonotypes were found to be uncommon and were observed to contract or remain stable during treatment; the increase in clonality was shown to reflect expansion of private clonotypes at ibrutinib response. Sampling times were not matched between patients in sustained remission and patients whose disease was progressing, and lymph node repertoires were not examined. Clonality increased at ibrutinib response, stayed stable in sustained remission, and fell back toward baseline at progression. Baseline clonality exceeded that of age-matched healthy donors and correlated strongly with circulating CD8+ T-cell counts.

The goal of deep resolution MiSeq sequencing was a depth between 1 in 1 million and 1 in 200,000 T cells, and coverage averaged 10x per clonotype. The immunoSEQ hsTCRB Kit was used to generate the TCR beta libraries. Processing in the source paper ran as follows. Data were analyzed with ImmunoSEQ Data Assistant and ImmunoSEQ Analyzer, with V, D and J genes assigned per IMGT definitions. Clonality, which ranges from 0 to 1, was calculated as one minus the normalized Shannon entropy of productive rearrangement frequencies. Only overrepresented clonotypes making up at least 0.05% of each patient's repertoire were included in the public clonotype analysis. Roughly 12 age-matched healthy donor repertoires from immuneACCESS were used as controls for clonality. TCRdb limited this immuneACCESS table to in-frame rearrangements with V and J called. A share of clones is missing; checked studies link under half to unresolved V genes, and the rest is unexplained. The V and J calls and clone size are taken from that table; D and trimming were inferred from the DNA. Across this sample there are roughly 220,000 clones, with 60% to 80% seen only once. The ten top clones hold roughly an eighth of the sample.

CDR1 and CDR2 are drawn from the germline V gene: KGHSH, LQKENI. Spanning cysteine to phenylalanine, the CDR3 consists of 12 amino acids. This entry keeps only the CDR3 DNA: 36 bases, framed from base 1. Between the V and J ends, shortened by 4 bases and 2 bases respectively, the junction contains 4 bases. What this sample's time point label stands for: 12 months on ibrutinib. For TCR beta library preparation, about 2 micrograms of genomic DNA were extracted from the cryopreserved PBMCs. Longitudinal blood samples from CLL patients receiving ibrutinib monotherapy were subjected to high-throughput TCR beta sequencing. Patients were enrolled in a phase 2 open-label single-center ibrutinib monotherapy trial.

The sample here was PBMCs, taken after 12 months of ibrutinib treatment. This sequence originates from a human donor with chronic lymphocytic leukemia. This sequence uses TRBV18 and TRBJ2-3; the D gene identity is not certain. The nucleotides are TGTGCCAGCTCACTGTTCACAGATACGCAGTATTTT. Its product reads: CASSLFTDTQYF.